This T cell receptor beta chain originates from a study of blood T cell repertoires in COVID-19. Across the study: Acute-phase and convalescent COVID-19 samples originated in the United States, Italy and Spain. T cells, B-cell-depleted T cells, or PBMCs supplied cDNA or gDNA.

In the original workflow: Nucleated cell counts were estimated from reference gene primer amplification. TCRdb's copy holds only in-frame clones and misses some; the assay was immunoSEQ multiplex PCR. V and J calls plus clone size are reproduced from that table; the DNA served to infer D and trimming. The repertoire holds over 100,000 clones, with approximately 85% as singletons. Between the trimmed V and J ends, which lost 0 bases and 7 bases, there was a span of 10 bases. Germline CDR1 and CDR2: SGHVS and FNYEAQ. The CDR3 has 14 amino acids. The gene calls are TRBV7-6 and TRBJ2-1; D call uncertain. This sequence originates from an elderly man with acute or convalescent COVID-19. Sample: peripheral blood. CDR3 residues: CASSLASAVNEQFF. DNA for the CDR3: TGTGCCAGCAGCTTAGCTTCGGCGGTAAATGAGCAGTTCTTC.